This passage covers 9 T cell receptor beta chains from one sample sequenced in a study of T-cell reconstitution after alpha-beta-depleted transplantation in children (dated by TCRdb to 2015 to 2016). Receptors were amplified or captured by PCR. Sequencer: Illumina HiSeq 2500. To normalize quantification of the TCRbeta repertoire, the TCR libraries were built with molecular barcoding that relied on unique molecular identifiers. The public reads were reanalyzed by TCRdb: fastp trimming at Q25, MiXCR alignment, in-frame beta chains only. Every entry covers one CDR3 protein and lists the most common genes and DNA from its rows. In all, the sample holds around 370,000 distinct CDR3 sequences, and 15% to 20% of those were seen once. Approximately 44% of the sample lies in the top ten. The sample's treatment or condition label, decoded: allogeneic hematopoietic cell transplantation with graft depleted of TCRalphabeta T cells and CD19 B cells.

This sample comprised PBMCs, mostly from graft donor cells, obtained 360 days after TCRalphabeta/CD19-depleted stem cell transplant. The receptors derive from a male patient between 2 and 10 years old who had a stem cell transplant for acute lymphoblastic leukemia, so the T cells may come from the graft donor.

In its sample, this clonotype was seen many times. The chain has TRBV12-3 or TRBV12-4 and TRBJ2-1; no clear D. There are 13 residues in the CDR3. The ends were cut back, 5 bases at V and 10 bases at J, with 15 bases in the middle. In DNA, the CDR3 is TGTGCCAGCAGTCGGTTAGCAGCCGTCGAGCAGTTCTTC. Translating gives CASSRLAAVEQFF.

This clonotype turned up a few times. The genes are TRBV7-8 and TRBJ2-1, with D perhaps assigned TRBD1 or TRBD2 (5 bases each). The ends were cut back, 6 bases at V and 5 bases at J, with 14 bases in the middle. The CDR3 is made up of 14 amino acids. Germline loops: CDR1 SGHVS, CDR2 FQNEAQ. The CDR3 DNA reads TGTGCCAGCAGATGGGGGAGTTCAAACAATGAGCAGTTCTTC. Translated: CASRWGSSNNEQFF.

The chain recombines TRBV12-3 or TRBV12-4 with TRBJ1-2; D call uncertain. The CDR3 runs to 12 residues. Trimming shortened V by 5 bases and J by 0 bases, and 4 bases separated the two germline ends. The CDR3 DNA is TGTGCCAGCAGTATATCTAACTATGGCTACACCTTC. This sequence encodes CASSISNYGYTF.

The chain links TRBV14 to TRBJ1-1; D is possibly TRBD1 (6 bases). The germline V and J ends were trimmed by 4 bases and 0 bases, with 18 bases remaining between them. CDR1 and CDR2 from the germline V gene are SGHDN and FVKESK. The CDR3 is 17 residues long. The CDR3 is CASSLYPDTGLNTEAFF. CDR3 coding DNA: TGTGCCAGCAGCCTGTACCCTGATACAGGGCTGAACACTGAAGCTTTCTTT. The variable domain in full, with the rest retrieved from reference TRBV14 and TRBJ1-1, is EAGVTQFPSHSVIEKGQTVTLRCDPISGHDNLYWYRRVMGKEIKFLLHFVKESKQDESGMPNNRFLAERTGGTYSTLKVQPAELEDSGVYFCASSLYPDTGLNTEAFFGQGTRLTVV.

This clonotype was picked up many times. This chain links TRBV3-1 with TRBJ2-7, with TRBD1 identical over 7 bases. The CDR3 extends over 15 amino acids. Germline CDR1 LGHDT, CDR2 YNNKEL (reference sequence). Trimming took 2 bases from V and 3 from J; bases not matched to a gene: 7. The CDR3 nucleotides are TGTGCCAGCAGCCAATCTCCGGGACAGAACTACGAGCAGTACTTC. Protein sequence: CASSQSPGQNYEQYF.

The chain links TRBV5-1 to TRBJ2-1; the match to TRBD2 covers 10 bases. With V trimmed by 2 bases and J by 5 bases, 10 bases remained unmatched. CDR1 SGHRS and CDR2 YFSETQ come from the germline V gene. CDR3 length equals 17 residues. The CDR3 spells CASSFFSGTSENNEQFF. The CDR3 region has the DNA TGCGCCAGCAGCTTTTTCTCCGGGACTAGCGAAAACAATGAGCAGTTCTTC.

This clonotype came up many times. The chain combines TRBV7-9 with TRBJ2-3, with TRBD2 matching over 8 bases. Germline-derived CDR1 and CDR2 are SEHNR and FQNEAQ (reference sequence). CDR3 size: 15 residues. V lost 5 bases and J lost 4; bases outside the gene matches: 8. The CDR3 DNA reads TGTGCCAGCAGCCGGACTGACGGGAGGGCAGATACGCAGTATTTT. As protein: CASSRTDGRADTQYF.

This sequence joins TRBV9 and TRBJ2-1; 9 bases align to TRBD2. Germline CDR1 reads SGDLS; CDR2 reads YYNGEE. The CDR3 is 16 residues long. J was trimmed by 9 bases and V by 3 bases; bases with no gene match: 13. Here the CDR3 reads CASSAQPGLARGEQFF. The CDR3 DNA sequence: TGTGCCAGCAGCGCACAACCGGGACTAGCTCGTGGTGAGCAGTTCTTC.

J is TRBJ2-1 and V is TRBV27, with TRBD1 as a possible D gene (5 bases). The V gene's germline CDR1 is MNHEY and CDR2 SMNVEV (reference sequence). V dropped 3 bases and J dropped 7 bases, with 16 bases sitting between them. The CDR3 is 15 residues long. The CDR3 DNA follows: TGTGCCAGCAGTTTGTTAGTAGGGGTTCCTAATGAGCAGTTCTTC. Amino acid sequence: CASSLLVGVPNEQFF.